The 22 T cell receptor beta chains below all came from one sample that was sequenced in a study of CD8+ T cells in alopecia areata. cDNA serving as the sequencing template came from extracted, reverse transcribed RNA. The repertoire was sequenced with immunoSEQ multiplex PCR; TCRdb's copy has only in-frame clones and lacks some. The repertoire holds about 200,000 clones, around three fifths seen once, with roughly 4.2% in the top ten. Noted treatment: oral pan-JAK inhibitor, 5-10 mg twice daily. The material sequenced was CD4+ T cells sorted from blood, taken at week 4, from a patient treated with tofacitinib. These receptors came from a human donor with alopecia areata.

V gene TRBV5-6 combines with J gene TRBJ2-2; 7 nucleotides align to TRBD1. Germline CDR1 is SGHDT and CDR2 is YYEEEE. V gave up 2 bases and J gave up 5 bases; unmatched junction bases: 3. The CDR3 is 14 residues long. The CDR3 region is CASSLQTGTGELFF. CDR3 nucleotides: TGTGCCAGCAGCTTACAGACAGGGACCGGGGAGCTGTTTTTT.

The gene calls are TRBV29-1 and TRBJ1-3, with D unresolved. The CDR3 extends over 14 amino acids. Germline CDR1 is SQVTM and CDR2 is ANQGSEA. Trimming shortened V by 7 bases and J by 2 bases, and 15 bases separated the two germline ends. The CDR3 spells CSAQGRDTGNTIYF. In DNA, the CDR3 is TGCAGCGCCCAAGGGAGGGATACTGGAAACACCATATATTTT.

This CDR3 reads CASSLGRNYEQYF. The CDR3 coding sequence is TGTGCCAGCAGCCTCGGGAGAAACTACGAGCAGTACTTC. V usage is TRBV5-6 and J usage is TRBJ2-7; D possibly corresponds to TRBD2 (6 bases). This CDR3 is 13 amino acids long. V lost 4 bases to trimming and J lost 3 bases, with 11 bases between them. The germline gives CDR1 SGHDT, CDR2 YYEEEE.

The chain recombines TRBV2 with TRBJ2-3; maybe TRBD2 (7 bases). The CDR3 totals 17 residues. CDR1 is SNHLY, CDR2 FYNNEI, per germline. Trimming removed 6 bases from V and 4 bases from J, with 23 bases in between. Here the CDR3 DNA reads TGTGCCAGCAGATCTCCGTCGGGGGGCGGACTCCCAGATACGCAGTATTTT. This translates into CASRSPSGGGLPDTQYF. The full variable domain, rest sourced from reference TRBV2 and TRBJ2-3, is EPEVTQTPSHQVTQMGQEVILRCVPISNHLYFYWYRQILGQKVEFLVSFYNNEISEKSEIFDDQFSVERPDGSNFTLKIRSTKLEDSAMYFCASRSPSGGGLPDTQYFGPGTRLTVL.

This chain connects TRBV7-8 to TRBJ2-1, with D hard to call. Trimming cost V 5 bases and J 6 bases, with 17 bases left between them. Germline CDR1 and CDR2: SGHVS and FQNEAQ. The CDR3 is 15 amino acids. CDR3 in DNA: TGTGCCAGCAGCCTGCATGCCAGATCCGGCAATGAGCAGTTCTTC. It translates to CASSLHARSGNEQFF.

Ten or more counts support this clone. The chain carries TRBV7-8 and TRBJ2-2; 7 nucleotides align to TRBD2. CDR1 is SGHVS, CDR2 FQNEAQ, per germline. The CDR3 is made up of 17 amino acids. The V segment lost 8 bases and the J segment 1 base; nucleotides outside the gene matches: 13. CDR3 region: CASLLGTGGLNTGELFF. The CDR3 bases are TGTGCCAGCCTGCTCGGGACGGGGGGTCTGAACACCGGGGAGCTGTTTTTT.

The table lists this clone with a few counts. This chain connects TRBV2 to TRBJ1-5; tentative D call: TRBD1 (5 bases). CDR1 and CDR2 from the germline V gene are SNHLY and FYNNEI. This CDR3 spans 12 amino acids. The germline V and J ends were trimmed by 1 base and 7 bases, with 5 bases remaining between them. CDR3: CASSEEGQPQHF. The CDR3, as DNA: TGTGCCAGCAGTGAAGAGGGGCAGCCCCAGCATTTT.

This chain connects TRBV27 to TRBJ1-1; no clear D. Germline loops: CDR1 MNHEY, CDR2 SMNVEV (reference sequence). The CDR3 has 19 amino acids. The germline V and J ends were trimmed by 5 bases and 1 base, with 26 bases remaining between them. This chain's CDR3 is CASSTVSLPGSNSNTEAFF. CDR3 DNA: TGTGCCAGCAGTACAGTTTCGTTACCGGGGTCTAACTCGAACACTGAAGCTTTCTTT.

The chain joins TRBV11-2 to TRBJ1-2, with D hard to call. The CDR3 has 13 amino acids. The V gene lost 5 bases and the J gene lost 5 bases, with 12 bases spanning the gap. From germline, CDR1 is SGHAT and CDR2 FQNNGV. CDR3 amino acids: CASSLNLGYGYTF. Here the CDR3 DNA reads TGTGCCAGCAGCCTAAACCTGGGTTATGGCTACACCTTC. The full variable domain, in which reference TRBV11-2 and TRBJ1-2 provide the parts outside the CDR3, is EAGVAQSPRYKIIEKRQSVAFWCNPISGHATLYWYQQILGQGPKLLIQFQNNGVVDDSQLPKDRFSAERLKGVDSTLKIQPAKLEDSAVYLCASSLNLGYGYTFGSGTRLTVV.

This sequence joins TRBV5-1 and TRBJ2-3, with TRBD2 matching over 9 bases. The CDR3 contains 17 residues. CDR1 SGHRS and CDR2 YFSETQ come from the germline V gene. V lost 4 bases, J lost 0 bases, and 9 bases stayed unmatched. The chain's CDR3 is CASSPSSGGTSTDTQYF. In DNA, the CDR3 is TGCGCCAGCAGCCCGTCAAGCGGGGGGACTAGCACAGATACGCAGTATTTT.

This rearrangement joins TRBV29-1 to TRBJ1-1; D unresolved. CDR3 size: 16 residues. Germline loops: CDR1 SQVTM, CDR2 ANQGSEA. Trimming removed 6 bases at V and 0 bases at J, with 20 bases between. CDR3 sequence (DNA): TGCAGCGTGGCCCCTAAACTTGGGCTCATGAACACTGAAGCTTTCTTT. Protein product: CSVAPKLGLMNTEAFF.

This chain uses TRBV7-2 with TRBJ2-1; D call uncertain. The CDR3 contains 12 residues. V gave up 5 bases and J gave up 8 bases, with 10 bases separating them. Per the germline V gene, CDR1 is SGHTA and CDR2 is FQGNSA. The CDR3 region is CASSPLWDEQFF. CDR3 nucleotide sequence: TGTGCCAGCAGCCCACTCTGGGATGAGCAGTTCTTC. The variable domain in full, with the rest retrieved from reference TRBV7-2 and TRBJ2-1, is GAGVSQSPSNKVTEKGKDVELRCDPISGHTALYWYRQSLGQGLEFLIYFQGNSAPDKSGLPSDRFSAERTGGSVSTLTIQRTQQEDSAVYLCASSPLWDEQFFGPGTRLTVL.

The chain uses TRBV27 and TRBJ1-5, with D unresolved. Germline values: CDR1 MNHEY, CDR2 SMNVEV (reference sequence). The V and J ends lost 6 bases and 0 bases respectively, with 6 bases between them. The CDR3 has 13 residues. The CDR3 region has the DNA TGTGCCAGCAGCCCGAATAGCAATCAGCCCCAGCATTTT. Translated, it gives CASSPNSNQPQHF.

The chain links TRBV30 to TRBJ2-7; TRBD2 might be the D (6 bases). V gave up 0 bases and J gave up 5 bases, with 14 bases separating them. The CDR3 extends over 14 amino acids. CDR1 and CDR2 (germline): GTSNPN, SVGIG (reference sequence). For the CDR3, the DNA is TGTGCCTGGAGTGTAGGAGGGGCGAGCAACGAGCAGTACTTC. Protein: CAWSVGGASNEQYF.

This clone turned up a few times. This chain connects TRBV29-1 to TRBJ1-1, with D hard to call. Germline V gene sequence: CDR1 SQVTM, CDR2 ANQGSEA. Trimming shortened V by 5 bases and J by 12 bases, and 16 bases separated the two germline ends. The CDR3 runs 11 residues. The CDR3 nucleotides read TGCAGCGTTCTAAGGGAGCAGATAACTTTCTTT. This sequence encodes CSVLREQITFF.

Notes on this clone: Other DNA sequences within the sample encode an identical CDR3. Written as DNA, the CDR3 is TGCAGCGTTGGCGGACAGGACTATGGCTACACCTTC. It specifies CSVGGQDYGYTF. The chain links TRBV29-1 to TRBJ1-2; 7 bases agree with TRBD1. The CDR3 has 12 residues. V lost 4 bases to trimming and J lost 3 bases; unmatched junction nucleotides: 2. Germline V gives CDR1 SQVTM, CDR2 ANQGSEA.

The chain combines TRBV4-2 with TRBJ2-7; D unresolved. CDR1 is LGHNA and CDR2 is YNFKEQ in the germline V gene. Trimming cost V 0 bases and J 4 bases, with 16 bases left between them. CDR3 length: 16 amino acids. The CDR3 protein is CASSQEGNLPSYEQYF. The CDR3, as DNA: TGTGCCAGCAGCCAAGAGGGAAACTTGCCCAGTTACGAGCAGTACTTC.

This clone was counted a few times. The chain employs TRBV29-1 and TRBJ1-5; D remains unclear. Germline assignment: CDR1 SQVTM and CDR2 ANQGSEA. V was pared by 4 bases and J by 1 base, with 8 bases between. The length of the CDR3 is 13 residues. The chain's CDR3 is CSVADGSNQPQHF. CDR3 nucleotides: TGCAGCGTTGCCGACGGCAGCAATCAGCCCCAGCATTTT.

V gene TRBV30 combines with J gene TRBJ1-5; 9 positions match TRBD1. V dropped 5 bases and J dropped 6; count of bases not matched to a gene: 5. Germline CDR1 GTSNPN, CDR2 SVGIG (reference sequence). The CDR3 length is 13 residues. As DNA, the CDR3 is TGTGCCTGGGCACAGGGGGCTAGTCAGCCCCAGCATTTT. It translates to CAWAQGASQPQHF.

The V gene is TRBV18, the J gene TRBJ2-1; maybe TRBD1 (6 bases). The germline V gene encodes CDR1 KGHSH and CDR2 LQKENI. V was cut by 5 bases and J by 6 bases, with 14 bases left in between. This CDR3 spans 14 amino acids. Here the CDR3 reads CASSKNLDSNEQFF. CDR3 DNA sequence: TGTGCCAGCTCAAAAAATCTGGACAGCAATGAGCAGTTCTTC.

The table lists this clone with a few counts. V and J are TRBV29-1 and TRBJ2-3, with 8 bases matching TRBD1. The V gene end was trimmed by 3 bases and the J gene end by 9 bases; junction bases not matched to a gene: 8. Germline V gene data show CDR1 as SQVTM and CDR2 as ANQGSEA. The CDR3 loop spans 13 amino acids. The DNA of the CDR3 is TGCAGCGTTGAGGCAGGGGGCGTTGAGACGCAGTATTTT. It yields the protein CSVEAGGVETQYF.

The chain has TRBV2 and TRBJ2-1, with a possible D match to TRBD2 (5 bases). CDR3 size: 15 residues. V shed 6 bases and J shed 9 bases, with 21 bases lying between them. From germline, CDR1 is SNHLY and CDR2 FYNNEI. CDR3 amino acids: CASSPESLANSEQFF. The CDR3, as DNA: TGTGCCAGCAGCCCCGAGAGCCTAGCCAACAGTGAGCAGTTCTTC.